The next 7 T cell receptor beta chains were all read from a single sample in a study of shared clonotypes between healthy human individuals (TCRdb year 2020). Libraries came from the immunoSEQ multiplex PCR assay. This immuneACCESS table, as held by TCRdb, lists in-frame sequences with V and J called but not all clones. Of the missing ones, under half trace to an unresolved V gene in checked studies; the others have no known cause. Here the sample has 2 million to 3 million clones; 93% occur a single time. The ten largest clones add up to 0.36% of the sample. Sequenced: naive CD4+ T cells from PBMCs. The sample's cell subset or site, from its label and the paper: CD45RA+ positively selected. All receptors derive from a man between 18 and 35 years old in good health. Some clones in this sample may be carry-over from other donors' samples.

The chain employs TRBV4-3 and TRBJ1-2; no clear D gene. The CDR3 spans 16 residues. Germline V CDR1 and CDR2: LGHNA, YSLEER. Deletions cut 0 bases from V and 0 bases from J, with 11 bases between. CDR3 DNA: TGCGCCAGCAGCCAAGATCCAAGGGTTGCTAACTATGGCTACACCTTC. This codes for CASSQDPRVANYGYTF.

This clone appeared a few times. J is TRBJ1-5 and V is TRBV19; D uncertain. Germline-derived CDR1 and CDR2 are LNHDA and SQIVND (reference sequence). This CDR3 has 16 residues. V was cut by 3 bases and J by 0 bases, with 12 bases left in between. The chain's CDR3 is CASSIRRAYSNQPQHF. The CDR3 nucleotides are TGTGCCAGTAGTATTCGAAGGGCTTATAGCAATCAGCCCCAGCATTTT.

The chain couples TRBV29-1 to TRBJ2-3; no clear D. The CDR3 extends over 14 amino acids. Germline loops: CDR1 SQVTM, CDR2 ANQGSEA. CDR3 region: CSYPAVGIADTQYF. CDR3 bases: TGCAGTTACCCGGCTGTTGGCATCGCAGATACGCAGTATTTT.

This clone has a single count. The gene calls are TRBV6-4 and TRBJ2-2; D not certain. The CDR3 has 14 residues. The V end was cut by 2 bases, the J end by 5 bases, with 9 bases between. From germline, CDR1 is MRHNA and CDR2 SNTAGT. CDR3 in DNA: TGTGCCAGCAGTGACGGGCAGAAGACCGGGGAGCTGTTTTTT. Translation: CASSDGQKTGELFF.

The CDR3 loop is CASSPRTGALNYGYTF. The CDR3 DNA is TGTGCCAGCAGTCCCCGGACAGGGGCCTTGAACTATGGCTACACCTTC. The chain joins TRBV6-6 to TRBJ1-2; 9 nucleotides line up with TRBD1. Trimming removed 5 bases from V and 2 bases from J; junction bases left unmatched: 9. The CDR3 runs 16 residues. Germline CDR1 MNHNY, CDR2 SVGAGI (reference sequence).

The rearrangement uses TRBV7-3 and TRBJ2-7; TRBD2 matches 14 bases. Trimming cost V 5 bases and J 6 bases; bases outside gene matches: 3. The CDR3 is 14 residues long. Germline CDR1 SGHTA, CDR2 FQGTGA. In DNA, the CDR3 is TGTGCCAGCAGCCGCGGGACTAGCGGGGGCGAGCAGTACTTC. Translation: CASSRGTSGGEQYF.

The chain joins TRBV28 to TRBJ1-3; 8 bases agree with TRBD1. V gave up 7 bases and J gave up 11 bases; unmatched junction bases: 7. The CDR3 sequence is 12 residues long. Looked up from germline, CDR1 is MDHEN and CDR2 is SYDVKM. CDR3 DNA sequence: TGTGCCAGCACTTACGGACAGGGAGCCATATATTTT. Translation: CASTYGQGAIYF.